The 24 T cell receptor beta chains in this list originate from one sample, sequenced in a study of T-cell memory formation after mild COVID-19. TCRdb reanalysed the 5' RACE reads using MiXCR and keeps one entry per CDR3 protein. The data contain 470,000 or so distinct CDR3 sequences, 15% to 20% of them singletons. Sequencing used PBMCs or a T cell subset sorted from them (not recorded which). The receptors were gathered from an adult woman who had mild COVID-19 (a few samples of this study predate the infection). Cell type and time point are not known.

This clonotype was seen ten or more times. The J gene is TRBJ2-5, the V gene TRBV7-6; 10 nucleotides align to TRBD2. With V trimmed by 5 bases and J by 5 bases, 5 bases remained unmatched. Germline V gene sequence: CDR1 SGHVS, CDR2 FNYEAQ. The CDR3 has 14 residues. Here the CDR3 DNA reads TGTGCCAGCAGCAAAGCGGGAGGGTTGGAGACCCAGTACTTC. Residues: CASSKAGGLETQYF.

The chain recombines TRBV7-3 with TRBJ2-3; D gene uncertain. The germline CDR1 and CDR2 sequences are SGHTA and FQGTGA. This CDR3 comprises 16 residues. Trimming cost V 2 bases and J 2 bases, with 14 bases left between them. Here the CDR3 reads CASSLHLGGPTDTQYF. The CDR3 DNA reads as TGTGCCAGCAGCTTACATCTCGGCGGACCCACAGATACGCAGTATTTT.

The J gene is TRBJ2-7, the V gene TRBV5-6; D gene unclear. The CDR3 loop spans 12 amino acids. In germline, CDR1 is SGHDT, CDR2 YYEEEE. With 0 bases removed from V and 8 bases from J, the gap between germline ends came to 9 bases. Here the CDR3 DNA reads TGTGCCAGCAGCTTGGCGGCGGTTCAGCAGTACTTC. This sequence encodes CASSLAAVQQYF.

The chain recombines TRBV7-9 with TRBJ1-3; the D gene is possibly TRBD1 (6 bases). This CDR3 has 17 residues. Between the trimmed V and J ends, which lost 3 bases and 0 bases, there was a span of 15 bases. Per the germline V gene, CDR1 is SEHNR and CDR2 is FQNEAQ (reference sequence). CDR3 bases: TGTGCCAGCAGCTTGATTCCCGGACAGCCCTCTGGAAACACCATATATTTT. Residues: CASSLIPGQPSGNTIYF.

This clonotype was detected a few times. The rearrangement uses TRBV25-1 and TRBJ2-2; D might be TRBD2 (6 bases). The V gene's germline CDR1 is MGHDK and CDR2 SYGVNS. Deletions cut 2 bases from V and 1 base from J, with 14 bases between. The CDR3 has 17 amino acids. This CDR3 reads CASSEGIWRVNTGELFF. CDR3 nucleotide sequence: TGTGCCAGCAGTGAAGGAATTTGGAGGGTGAACACCGGGGAGCTGTTTTTT.

The chain joins TRBV6-2 or TRBV6-3 to TRBJ2-7; unclear D gene. Germline CDR1 and CDR2: MNHEY and SVGEGT. This CDR3 is 11 amino acids long. The V end was cut by 6 bases, the J end by 7 bases, with 10 bases between. The CDR3 DNA sequence: TGTGCCAGCAGAATCACTCGGGAGCAGTACTTC. As protein: CASRITREQYF.

The rearrangement links TRBV7-9 to TRBJ2-1, with 7 nucleotides matching TRBD2. With 1 base clipped from V and 7 bases from J, the junction kept 7 bases outside the gene matches. CDR3 length equals 15 residues. The germline CDR1 and CDR2 sequences are SEHNR and FQNEAQ (reference sequence). CDR3 DNA: TGTGCCAGCAGCTTAGTCGGAGGGCGGGGGAATGAGCAGTTCTTC. Translating gives CASSLVGGRGNEQFF.

Only a few counts were recorded for this clonotype. The rearrangement links TRBV18 to TRBJ2-5, with 10 bases matching TRBD2. The CDR3 length is 15 residues. Germline V CDR1 and CDR2: KGHSH, LQKENI. J lost 3 bases, V lost 4 bases, and 5 bases had no gene match. The CDR3 region has the DNA TGTGCCAGCTCACGCACGGGGACTAGCGAAGAGACCCAGTACTTC. Translation gives CASSRTGTSEETQYF.

This clonotype has just a few counts. The V call is TRBV7-9, the J call TRBJ2-1; 9 bases are a match to TRBD2. CDR3 length: 16 residues. V shed 4 bases, J shed 8 bases, and the junction held 12 bases outside the gene matches. CDR1 SEHNR and CDR2 FQNEAQ come from the germline V gene (reference sequence). This chain's CDR3 is CASSYNPLAGYDEQFF. Written as DNA, the CDR3 is TGTGCCAGCAGCTATAACCCTCTAGCGGGATACGATGAGCAGTTCTTC.

This clonotype was counted a few times. This chain joins TRBV12-3 or TRBV12-4 and TRBJ2-1; TRBD2 might be the D (5 bases). V was trimmed by 5 bases and J by 4 bases, leaving 12 bases between them. The CDR3 loop spans 14 amino acids. CDR3 nucleotide sequence: TGTGCCAGCAGTAACTACGGCGGGTACAATGAGCAGTTCTTC. Translation: CASSNYGGYNEQFF.

The CDR3 is CASSVTGGETGELFF. Here the CDR3 DNA reads TGCGCCAGCAGCGTGACAGGGGGAGAAACCGGGGAGCTGTTTTTT. The V gene is TRBV5-1, the J gene TRBJ2-2; 9 nucleotides line up with TRBD1. This CDR3 is built from 15 residues. Trimming at V came to 4 bases and at J to 5 bases, leaving 6 bases not matched to a gene. Germline V CDR1 and CDR2: SGHRS, YFSETQ. Full variable domain (remainder filled in from reference TRBV5-1 and TRBJ2-2): KAGVTQTPRYLIKTRGQQVTLSCSPISGHRSVSWYQQTPGQGLQFLFEYFSETQRNKGNFPGRFSGRQFSNSRSEMNVSTLELGDSALYLCASSVTGGETGELFFGEGSRLTVL.

In this sample, this clonotype turned up a few times. This chain uses TRBV11-2 with TRBJ2-4, with 14 nucleotides matching TRBD2. CDR3 size: 15 residues. The junction had 5 bases not matched to a gene; V was cut back by 6 bases and J by 7 bases. Germline CDR1 SGHAT, CDR2 FQNNGV. The CDR3 protein is CASRTSGGARNIQYF. CDR3 bases: TGTGCCAGCAGGACTAGCGGGGGGGCCCGGAACATTCAGTACTTC.

This chain joins TRBV24-1 and TRBJ2-3; 9 bases fit TRBD1. V lost 9 bases and J lost 3; bases outside the gene matches: 12. This CDR3 has 16 amino acids. Per the germline V gene, CDR1 is KGHDR and CDR2 is SFDVKD. DNA of the CDR3: TGTGCCACCGGAAGCAGGGACAGGGAGGTTACAGATACGCAGTATTTT. Protein sequence: CATGSRDREVTDTQYF.

This clonotype was seen a handful of times. The chain is built from TRBV5-1 and TRBJ1-4, with 9 bases that match TRBD1. V was clipped by 4 bases and J by 0 bases; unmatched bases: 7. The CDR3 covers 17 residues. CDR1 is SGHRS, CDR2 YFSETQ, per germline. The CDR3 nucleotides read TGCGCCAGCAGCCAGGGACAGGGAGGGTCAACTAATGAAAAACTGTTTTTT. Its translation: CASSQGQGGSTNEKLFF.

This clonotype was observed a handful of times. This sequence joins TRBV7-9 and TRBJ2-1; 12 nucleotides line up with TRBD2. V gave up 5 bases and J gave up 5 bases; unmatched junction bases: 7. This CDR3 is 16 amino acids long. The germline gives CDR1 SEHNR, CDR2 FQNEAQ (reference sequence). The CDR3, as DNA: TGTGCCAGCAGCCAGCAAACTAGCGGGAGGAACAATGAGCAGTTCTTC. This sequence encodes CASSQQTSGRNNEQFF. The entire variable domain, with the rest obtained from reference TRBV7-9 and TRBJ2-1, is as follows: DTGVSQNPRHKITKRGQNVTFRCDPISEHNRLYWYRQTLGQGPEFLTYFQNEAQLEKSRLLSDRFSAERPKGSFSTLEIQRTEQGDSAMYLCASSQQTSGRNNEQFFGPGTRLTVL.

This clonotype was counted ten times or more. The J gene is TRBJ1-2, the V gene TRBV5-1; D uncertain. Trimming removed 0 bases from V and 0 bases from J, with 3 bases in between. The germline V gene has CDR1 SGHRS and CDR2 YFSETQ. There are 13 residues in the CDR3. CDR3 DNA sequence: TGCGCCAGCAGCTTGGGCACTAACTATGGCTACACCTTC. Its translation is CASSLGTNYGYTF.

The V call is TRBV20-1, the J call TRBJ2-1; 10 positions match TRBD2. The CDR3 has 15 amino acids. V shed 7 bases, J shed 3 bases, and the junction held 9 bases outside the gene matches. Germline loops: CDR1 DFQATT, CDR2 SNEGSKA (reference sequence). CDR3 sequence (DNA): TGCAGTGTCGGAGGGGCTAGCGGGGGCTACAATGAGCAGTTCTTC. Its protein product is CSVGGASGGYNEQFF.

This chain joins TRBV7-2 and TRBJ2-2; D tentatively reads TRBD1 or TRBD2 (5 bases each). This CDR3 is 16 amino acids long. V lost 3 bases to trimming and J lost 4 bases, with 15 bases between them. CDR1 is SGHTA and CDR2 is FQGNSA in the germline V gene. CDR3 DNA: TGTGCCAGCAGCTTCCAGGGACCGACGGTCACCGGGGAGCTGTTTTTT. This translates into CASSFQGPTVTGELFF.

The J gene is TRBJ2-7, the V gene TRBV11-2, with 7 positions matching TRBD1. This CDR3 has 14 residues. Germline V gene sequence: CDR1 SGHAT, CDR2 FQNNGV. The V segment lost 3 bases and the J segment 4 bases; nucleotides outside the gene matches: 6. The CDR3 here is CASSFIGTAYEQYF. The CDR3 nucleotides read TGTGCCAGCAGCTTTATTGGGACAGCTTACGAGCAGTACTTC.

This clonotype showed up just a few times. The rearrangement uses TRBV11-3 and TRBJ2-1; 7 bases match TRBD2. With V trimmed by 5 bases and J by 4 bases, 8 bases remained unmatched. The germline gives CDR1 SGHNT, CDR2 YENEEA. The CDR3 is 15 residues long. In nucleotides, the CDR3 is TGTGCCAGCAGCCCGCCCCGGGACTATTACAATGAGCAGTTCTTC. This encodes CASSPPRDYYNEQFF.

The chain is built from TRBV7-9 and TRBJ1-5, with a tentative D call TRBD1 (5 bases). Trimming pared 5 bases from V and 4 bases from J, leaving 15 bases between. Germline V gene data show CDR1 as SEHNR and CDR2 as FQNEAQ (reference sequence). The CDR3 is 15 amino acids. The CDR3 protein is CASSDLPGPNQPQHF. As DNA, the CDR3 is TGTGCCAGCAGCGACCTCCCAGGGCCAAATCAGCCCCAGCATTTT.

This clonotype was recorded a few times. The V call is TRBV6-9, the J call TRBJ1-3; the D is unclear. CDR1 and CDR2 from the germline V gene are MNHGY and SVAAGI. V was cut by 11 bases and J by 2 bases, with 19 bases left in between. The CDR3 consists of 15 residues. The CDR3 nucleotides are TGTGCCTCTCGGGGTGACTTACCAGCTGGAAACACCATATATTTT. This codes for CASRGDLPAGNTIYF.

The V call is TRBV5-1, the J call TRBJ2-7; no firm D call. Germline CDR1 and CDR2: SGHRS and YFSETQ. The length of the CDR3 is 14 residues. The germline V and J ends were trimmed by 7 bases and 2 bases, with 16 bases remaining between them. The CDR3: CASRPGSLPYEQYF. The CDR3 nucleotides read TGCGCCAGCCGCCCCGGGTCCCTACCCTACGAGCAGTACTTC.

This clonotype was counted ten times or more. The chain joins TRBV5-1 to TRBJ1-2; D gene ambiguous. The V gene's germline CDR1 is SGHRS and CDR2 YFSETQ. The CDR3 runs 13 residues. The V gene lost 0 bases and the J gene lost 6 bases, with 9 bases spanning the gap. The CDR3 sequence is CASSLDGKHGYTF. The CDR3 coding sequence is TGCGCCAGCAGCTTGGACGGGAAACATGGCTACACCTTC.